These 32 T cell receptor beta chains were all obtained from the same sample, sequenced in a study of monozygotic twins with inflammatory bowel disease. TCRdb reprocessed the 5' RACE reads and reports one entry per CDR3 protein, with no DNA. The table for this sample gives over 350,000 distinct CDR3 sequences. Material for sequencing was blood. The receptors originated from a human donor with ulcerative colitis or Crohn's disease, or a healthy co-twin of an affected twin (not recorded which).

This chain uses TRBV20-1 with TRBJ1-1; lacking DNA, the TRBD1 call made by TCRdb goes unchecked. This CDR3 has 14 residues. Looked up from germline, CDR1 is DFQATT and CDR2 is SNEGSKA (reference sequence). CDR3 protein: CSASEGQGWTEAFF.

The CDR3: CASSYPAGELFF. The rearrangement links TRBV6-5 to TRBJ2-2. The CDR3 loop spans 12 amino acids. CDR1 and CDR2 from the germline V gene are MNHEY and SVGAGI.

CDR3 region: CASSSTSGGTSYNEQFF. This chain connects TRBV7-9 to TRBJ2-1; TCRdb's D call, TRBD2, is unchecked because there is no DNA. The CDR3 consists of 17 residues. Germline CDR1 reads SEHNR; CDR2 reads FQNEAQ (reference sequence). The full variable domain, rest sourced from reference TRBV7-9 and TRBJ2-1, is DTGVSQNPRHKITKRGQNVTFRCDPISEHNRLYWYRQTLGQGPEFLTYFQNEAQLEKSRLLSDRFSAERPKGSFSTLEIQRTEQGDSAMYLCASSSTSGGTSYNEQFFGPGTRLTVL.

The chain links TRBV11-1 to TRBJ2-5; TCRdb returns TRBD2, unconfirmable since there is no DNA. There are 14 residues in the CDR3. Germline V lookup: CDR1 SGHAT, CDR2 FQDESV (reference sequence). The CDR3 is CASSSRTTLETQYF.

This chain links TRBV12-3 or TRBV12-4 with TRBJ2-1; the TRBD1 assignment by TCRdb is unverifiable without DNA. The CDR3 loop spans 14 amino acids. CDR3 amino acids: CASSFPPRYNEQFF.

Here the CDR3 reads CASSLGTGTNEKLFF. J is TRBJ1-4 and V is TRBV12-3 or TRBV12-4; with no DNA, the TCRdb D assignment of TRBD1 cannot be verified. The CDR3 extends over 15 amino acids.

The gene calls are TRBV3-1 and TRBJ2-5; TCRdb outputs TRBD2, but without DNA this stays unchecked. Germline V lookup: CDR1 LGHDT, CDR2 YNNKEL (reference sequence). The CDR3 runs 17 residues. The CDR3 here is CASSQVGRSAPQETQYF.

The rearrangement uses TRBV20-1 and TRBJ2-7; TCRdb names TRBD2, which stays unverified in the absence of DNA. The CDR3 sequence is 15 residues long. Germline assignment: CDR1 DFQATT and CDR2 SNEGSKA (reference sequence). The CDR3 sequence is CSASTSGGAIYEQYF.

V gene TRBV5-1 combines with J gene TRBJ2-1. The V gene's germline CDR1 is SGHRS and CDR2 YFSETQ. The CDR3 runs 12 residues. The CDR3 is CASSLAWGEQFF.

V gene TRBV19 combines with J gene TRBJ2-3; the TRBD1 assignment by TCRdb is unverifiable without DNA. The CDR3 extends over 15 amino acids. Germline-derived CDR1 and CDR2 are LNHDA and SQIVND (reference sequence). The CDR3 here is CASSRTRGLTDTQYF.

The rearrangement joins TRBV6-2 or TRBV6-3 to TRBJ2-5. The germline gives CDR1 MNHEY, CDR2 SVGEGT. CDR3 length: 14 amino acids. The CDR3 sequence is CASSYSGSLETQYF.

The chain couples TRBV6-1 to TRBJ1-1; absent DNA, TCRdb's TRBD1 call cannot be checked. The germline gives CDR1 MNHNS, CDR2 SASEGT. This CDR3 has 15 residues. The CDR3 reads CASSPDRGGRTEAFF.

The gene calls are TRBV9 and TRBJ2-3; the TCRdb call, TRBD1, lacks DNA for checking. Germline V gene sequence: CDR1 SGDLS, CDR2 YYNGEE. This CDR3 contains 14 residues. CDR3 residues: CASSVRGSTDTQYF.

The chain employs TRBV7-8 and TRBJ1-3; checking the TCRdb D call of TRBD1 is not possible without DNA. Germline CDR1 SGHVS, CDR2 FQNEAQ. The CDR3 is 16 amino acids. The CDR3 sequence: CASKRGEGEAGNTIYF.

The chain combines TRBV7-8 with TRBJ1-4; TCRdb names TRBD1, which stays unverified in the absence of DNA. This CDR3 region has 17 residues. The V gene's germline CDR1 is SGHVS and CDR2 FQNEAQ. CDR3 sequence: CASSGQGTTPTNEKLFF.

This chain links TRBV19 with TRBJ2-2; TCRdb lists TRBD2, though no DNA is available to test this call. The CDR3 is made up of 13 amino acids. Looked up from germline, CDR1 is LNHDA and CDR2 is SQIVND (reference sequence). The CDR3 sequence: CASSTTSTGELFF.

V and J are TRBV6-5 and TRBJ2-3; the D call from TCRdb, TRBD1, cannot be confirmed without DNA. Germline CDR1 reads MNHEY; CDR2 reads SVGAGI. There are 17 residues in the CDR3. The CDR3 spells CASSYSSGGSLTDTQYF.

This chain joins TRBV4-3 and TRBJ1-4; TCRdb names TRBD1, which stays unverified in the absence of DNA. The CDR3 runs 16 residues. CDR1 is LGHNA and CDR2 is YSLEER in the germline V gene. The CDR3 is CASSQDVAPTNEKLFF.

CDR3: CASSSQGIFGNSPLHF. The V and J genes are TRBV11-2 and TRBJ1-6; there is no DNA to check the TCRdb D call of TRBD1. Germline CDR1 is SGHAT and CDR2 is FQNNGV. The CDR3 is 16 residues long. The full variable domain, completed using reference TRBV11-2 and TRBJ1-6, is EAGVAQSPRYKIIEKRQSVAFWCNPISGHATLYWYQQILGQGPKLLIQFQNNGVVDDSQLPKDRFSAERLKGVDSTLKIQPAKLEDSAVYLCASSSQGIFGNSPLHFGNGTRLTVT.

The chain employs TRBV11-2 and TRBJ2-7; the D gene TCRdb calls, TRBD1, cannot be checked with no DNA. CDR1 and CDR2 from the germline V gene are SGHAT and FQNNGV. CDR3 length: 18 amino acids. CDR3: CASSLDDVRGTVTYEQYF.

CDR3 sequence reads: CSVDGQGLYEQYF. The V and J genes are TRBV29-1 and TRBJ2-7; TCRdb returns TRBD1, unconfirmable since there is no DNA. CDR1 is SQVTM, CDR2 ANQGSEA, per germline. The CDR3 has 13 residues.

The rearrangement joins TRBV4-2 to TRBJ2-7; with no DNA, the TCRdb D assignment of TRBD1 cannot be verified. This CDR3 is 16 amino acids long. The V gene's germline CDR1 is LGHNA and CDR2 YNFKEQ. CDR3 sequence: CASSLAGRGDSYEQYF.

The rearrangement links TRBV4-2 to TRBJ2-5; the TCRdb call, TRBD2, lacks DNA for checking. The germline V gene has CDR1 LGHNA and CDR2 YNFKEQ. This CDR3 spans 16 amino acids. The CDR3 region is CASSQDGRGGLKTQYF.

This chain connects TRBV20-1 to TRBJ1-4; TCRdb picks TRBD1, but there is no DNA to check that call. The germline V gene has CDR1 DFQATT and CDR2 SNEGSKA (reference sequence). This CDR3 comprises 15 residues. The CDR3 is CSATTWTGPNEKLFF.

V usage is TRBV20-1 and J usage is TRBJ1-2; TCRdb calls TRBD1, which cannot be checked without DNA. The germline V gene encodes CDR1 DFQATT and CDR2 SNEGSKA (reference sequence). This CDR3 region has 12 residues. The CDR3 loop is CSARGGGYGYTF.

This chain links TRBV6-5 with TRBJ2-7. The CDR3 covers 15 residues. From germline, CDR1 is MNHEY and CDR2 SVGAGI. The CDR3 sequence is CASSYSQGAPYEQYF.

The J gene is TRBJ2-4, the V gene TRBV6-2 or TRBV6-3; TCRdb names TRBD1, which stays unverified in the absence of DNA. CDR3 length: 15 amino acids. CDR1 is MNHEY, CDR2 SVGEGT, per germline. CDR3 amino acids: CASRPQGNAKNIQYF.

The chain has TRBV12-3 or TRBV12-4 and TRBJ2-2; TCRdb names TRBD1, which stays unverified in the absence of DNA. The CDR3 loop spans 15 amino acids. CDR3 loop: CASSPTGYEIGELFF.

This rearrangement joins TRBV6-1 to TRBJ2-2; as DNA is missing, the TRBD1 call by TCRdb cannot be tested. CDR3 length: 15 amino acids. In germline, CDR1 is MNHNS, CDR2 SASEGT. The CDR3 sequence: CASRLGGANTGELFF.

The gene calls are TRBV6-6 and TRBJ2-5; no DNA is available, so the TRBD1 call from TCRdb remains unchecked. This CDR3 comprises 11 residues. CDR1 and CDR2 from the germline V gene are MNHNY and SVGAGI (reference sequence). This CDR3 is CASSTGRDRAF.

The rearrangement joins TRBV7-9 to TRBJ1-4; without DNA, the TCRdb call of TRBD1 cannot be checked. From germline, CDR1 is SEHNR and CDR2 FQNEAQ (reference sequence). The CDR3 totals 16 residues. CDR3 loop: CASTIGQGVSNEKLFF. The variable domain in full, with the rest retrieved from reference TRBV7-9 and TRBJ1-4, is DTGVSQNPRHKITKRGQNVTFRCDPISEHNRLYWYRQTLGQGPEFLTYFQNEAQLEKSRLLSDRFSAERPKGSFSTLEIQRTEQGDSAMYLCASTIGQGVSNEKLFFGSGTQLSVL.

This chain uses TRBV20-1 with TRBJ1-1; without DNA, the TCRdb call of TRBD1 cannot be checked. The CDR3 has 15 amino acids. Germline CDR1 and CDR2: DFQATT and SNEGSKA (reference sequence). CDR3 loop: CSARDTGQGGTEAFF.